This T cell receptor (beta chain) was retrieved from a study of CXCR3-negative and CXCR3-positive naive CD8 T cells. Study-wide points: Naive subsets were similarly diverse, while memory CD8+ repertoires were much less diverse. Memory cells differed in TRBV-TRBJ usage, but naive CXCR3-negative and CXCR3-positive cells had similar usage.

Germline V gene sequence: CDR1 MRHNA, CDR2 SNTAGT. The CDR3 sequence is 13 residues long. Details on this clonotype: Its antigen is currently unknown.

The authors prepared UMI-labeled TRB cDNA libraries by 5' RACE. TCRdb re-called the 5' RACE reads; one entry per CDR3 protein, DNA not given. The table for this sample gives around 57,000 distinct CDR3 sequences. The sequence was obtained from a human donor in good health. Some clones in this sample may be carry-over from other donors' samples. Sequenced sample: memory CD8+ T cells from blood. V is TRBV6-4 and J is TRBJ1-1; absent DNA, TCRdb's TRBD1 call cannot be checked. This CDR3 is CASRGQGVTEAFF.